This passage covers 4 T cell receptor beta chains from one sample sequenced in a study of regulatory T cells in long-lasting Graves disease. Time point: newly diagnosed GD, antithyroid drugs for less than 3 months. After RNA was extracted from PBMCs, the TCR library was made from it. The TCR beta library used iRepertoire HTBI primers with Arm-PCR amplification of CDR3. TCRdb redid the calling of the multiplex PCR reads with MiXCR, one entry per CDR3 protein. The sample lists under 400,000 distinct CDR3 sequences, 16% occurring once. This same sample was also part of a study on T cells in Graves' hyperthyroidism and ophthalmopathy.

The sequenced sample was peripheral blood mononuclear cells (PBMCs), obtained at new diagnosis, from a patient treated with antithyroid drugs. The receptors stem from a man aged 35 to 55 with Graves disease.

This clonotype occurred many times. The rearrangement uses TRBV4-2 and TRBJ2-7, with D maybe TRBD2 (5 bases). The germline CDR1 and CDR2 sequences are LGHNA and YNFKEQ. The CDR3 runs to 15 residues. V gave up 0 bases and J gave up 2 bases, with 11 bases separating them. The CDR3 nucleotides read TGTGCCAGCAGCCAAGATTGGGCTAGCACCTACGAGCAGTACTTC. This encodes CASSQDWASTYEQYF.

This clonotype was found many times. The CDR3 sequence: CAISDTYEQYF. The CDR3 nucleotides read TGTGCCATCAGTGACACCTACGAGCAGTACTTC. The V call is TRBV10-3, the J call TRBJ2-7; D is unresolved. The CDR3 contains 11 residues. Germline V gene data show CDR1 as ENHRY and CDR2 as SYGVKD. Trimming removed 3 bases from V and 2 bases from J, with 2 bases in between.

In its sample, this clonotype was seen many times. The chain has TRBV10-3 and TRBJ1-1; D is ambiguous. Deletions cut 8 bases from V and 1 base from J, with 11 bases between. The CDR3 consists of 13 residues. The germline V gene has CDR1 ENHRY and CDR2 SYGVKD. CDR3 in amino acids: CAIGYTENTEAFF. The CDR3 DNA follows: TGTGCCATCGGGTACACAGAGAACACTGAAGCTTTCTTT.

The V gene is TRBV11-2, the J gene TRBJ1-2, with D possibly TRBD1 on 5 matching bases. Trimming shortened V by 5 bases and J by 7 bases, and 17 bases separated the two germline ends. CDR3 size: 14 residues. Germline CDR1 and CDR2: SGHAT and FQNNGV. The CDR3 DNA reads TGTGCCAGCAGCCCCCATTTGAGGGGTACTGGCTACACCTTC. Amino acid sequence: CASSPHLRGTGYTF.